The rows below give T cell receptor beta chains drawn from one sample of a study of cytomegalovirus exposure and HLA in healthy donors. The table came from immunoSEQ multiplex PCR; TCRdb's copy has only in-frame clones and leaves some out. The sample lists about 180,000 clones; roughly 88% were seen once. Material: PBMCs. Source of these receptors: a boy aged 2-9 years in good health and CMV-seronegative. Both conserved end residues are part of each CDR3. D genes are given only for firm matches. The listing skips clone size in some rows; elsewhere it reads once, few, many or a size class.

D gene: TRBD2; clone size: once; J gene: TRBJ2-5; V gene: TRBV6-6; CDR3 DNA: TGTGCCAGCAGCCGAAGGGGGACTAGCGGCCAAGAGACCCAGTACTTC; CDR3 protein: CASSRRGTSGQETQYF
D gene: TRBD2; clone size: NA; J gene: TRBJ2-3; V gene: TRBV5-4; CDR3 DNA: TGTGCCAGCAGCCTTAAAGGCGGGGGGGCCAAAGATACGCAGTATTTT; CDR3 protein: CASSLKGGGAKDTQYF
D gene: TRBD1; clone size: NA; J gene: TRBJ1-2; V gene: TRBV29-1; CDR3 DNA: TGCAGCGTTGAAGAAGGAGGGACAGGGTTCAACTATGGCTACACCTTC; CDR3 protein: CSVEEGGTGFNYGYTF
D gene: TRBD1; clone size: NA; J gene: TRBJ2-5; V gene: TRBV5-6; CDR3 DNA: TGTGCCAGCAGCTTGGAGGGGGCAGAGACCCAGTACTTC; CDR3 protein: CASSLEGAETQYF
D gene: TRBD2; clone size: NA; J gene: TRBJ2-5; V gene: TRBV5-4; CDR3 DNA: TGTGCCAGCAGCCCGACTAGCGGACTTACAAAAGAGACCCAGTACTTC; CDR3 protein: CASSPTSGLTKETQYF
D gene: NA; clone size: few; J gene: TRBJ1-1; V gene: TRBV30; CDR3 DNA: TGTGCCTGGGACAGGCTGAACACTGAAGCTTTCTTT; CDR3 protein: CAWDRLNTEAFF
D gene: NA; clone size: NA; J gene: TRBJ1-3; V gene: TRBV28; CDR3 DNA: TGTGCCAGCCGGTTAGGAGGGCCGGGGGGAAACACCATATATTTT; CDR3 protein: CASRLGGPGGNTIYF
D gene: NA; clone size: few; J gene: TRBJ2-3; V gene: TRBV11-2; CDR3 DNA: TGTGCCAGCAGCCCCCGGTTCGCAGATACGCAGTATTTT; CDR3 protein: CASSPRFADTQYF
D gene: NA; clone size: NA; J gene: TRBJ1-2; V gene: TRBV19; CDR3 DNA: TGTGCCAGTAGACAGGGTAACTATGGCTACACCTTC; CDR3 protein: CASRQGNYGYTF
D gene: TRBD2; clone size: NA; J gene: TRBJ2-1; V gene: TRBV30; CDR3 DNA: TGTGCCTGGAGTACGGGACTACAGAACGAGCAGTTCTTC; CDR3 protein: CAWSTGLQNEQFF
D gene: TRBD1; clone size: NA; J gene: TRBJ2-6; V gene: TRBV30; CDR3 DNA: TGTGCCTGGAGGACAGGGCCTATCTCTGGGGCCAACGTCCTGACTTTC; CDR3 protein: CAWRTGPISGANVLTF
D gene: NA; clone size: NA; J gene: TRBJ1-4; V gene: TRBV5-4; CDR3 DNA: TGTGCCAGCAGCAAGACACCCGTTCTGGGTGAAAAACTGTTTTTT; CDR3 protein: CASSKTPVLGEKLFF
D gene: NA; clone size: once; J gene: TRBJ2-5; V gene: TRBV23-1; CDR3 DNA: TGCGCCAGCAGTCCAGGGAAATGGGAGACCCAGTACTTC; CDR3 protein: CASSPGKWETQYF
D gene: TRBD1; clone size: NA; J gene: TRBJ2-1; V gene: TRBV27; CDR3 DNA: TGTGCCAGCAGTTCAACCGGGACAGCCCGGGGCAATGAGCAGTTCTTC; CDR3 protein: CASSSTGTARGNEQFF
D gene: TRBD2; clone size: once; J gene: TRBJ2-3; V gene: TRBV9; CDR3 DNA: TGTGCCAGCAGCGTGGCGGGGGGTTCAGATACGCAGTATTTT; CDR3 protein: CASSVAGGSDTQYF
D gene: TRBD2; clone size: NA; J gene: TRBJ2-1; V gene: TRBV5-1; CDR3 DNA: TGCGCCAGCAGCCCCAGTAGCGGGAGGGCCTGGTATGAGCAGTTCTTC; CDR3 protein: CASSPSSGRAWYEQFF
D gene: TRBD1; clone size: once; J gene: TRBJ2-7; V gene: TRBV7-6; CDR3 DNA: TGTGCCAGCAGCGATACAGGGGACCGCGAGCAGTACTTC; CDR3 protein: CASSDTGDREQYF
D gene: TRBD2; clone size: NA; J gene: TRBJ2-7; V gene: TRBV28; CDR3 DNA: TGTGCCAGCAGCGCGGGAGGCCCCTACGAGCAGTACTTC; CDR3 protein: CASSAGGPYEQYF
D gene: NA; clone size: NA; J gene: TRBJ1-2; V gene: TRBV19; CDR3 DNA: TGTGCCAGTAGTATAGATTTGACAGCTAACTATGGCTACACCTTC; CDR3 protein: CASSIDLTANYGYTF
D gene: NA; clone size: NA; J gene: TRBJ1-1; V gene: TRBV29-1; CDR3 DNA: TGCAGCGTTGAACCACCTGGGATGACTATTGAAGCTTTCTTT; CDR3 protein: CSVEPPGMTIEAFF
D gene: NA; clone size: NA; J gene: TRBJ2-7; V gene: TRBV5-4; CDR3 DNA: TGTGCCAGCACCGATCCGACTAGTCCCTACGAGCAGTACTTC; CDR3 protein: CASTDPTSPYEQYF
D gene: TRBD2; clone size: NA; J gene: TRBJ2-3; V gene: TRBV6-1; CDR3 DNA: TGTGCCAGCAGAGGTAGCGGGGGGTTCACAGATACGCAGTATTTT; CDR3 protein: CASRGSGGFTDTQYF
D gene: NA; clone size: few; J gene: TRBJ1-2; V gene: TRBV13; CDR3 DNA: TGTGCCAGCAGCTCCGACCACAGTTGGGGGCCTGGAGGCTACACCTTC; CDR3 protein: CASSSDHSWGPGGYTF
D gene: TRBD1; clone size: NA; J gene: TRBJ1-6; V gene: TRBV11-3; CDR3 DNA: TGTGCCAGCAGCTCGGGGACAGGGAATTCACCCCTCCACTTT; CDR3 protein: CASSSGTGNSPLHF
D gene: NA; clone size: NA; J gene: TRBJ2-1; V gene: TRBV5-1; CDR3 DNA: TGCGCCAGCACCATGCTGGCTAGCAACAATGAGCAGTTCTTC; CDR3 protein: CASTMLASNNEQFF
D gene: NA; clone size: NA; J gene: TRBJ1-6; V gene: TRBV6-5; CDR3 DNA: TGTGCCAGCAGTTACTCGAGCAGACAGAATAATTCACCCCTCCACTTT; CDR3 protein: CASSYSSRQNNSPLHF
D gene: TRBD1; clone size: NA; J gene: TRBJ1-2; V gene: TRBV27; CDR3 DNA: TGTGCCAGCAGGGAACAGGGGGCCGGCTATGGCTACACCTTC; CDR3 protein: CASREQGAGYGYTF
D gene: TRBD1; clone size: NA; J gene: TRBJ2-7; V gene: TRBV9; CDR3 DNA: TGTGCCAGCAGCCCCAAGGGGACAGGGGGCTTTTGGGAGCAGTACTTC; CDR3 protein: CASSPKGTGGFWEQYF
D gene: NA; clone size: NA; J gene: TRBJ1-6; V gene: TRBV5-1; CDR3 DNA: TGCGCCAGCAGCTTGGAGGGGAGCGGGGGATATTCACCCCTCCACTTT; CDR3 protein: CASSLEGSGGYSPLHF
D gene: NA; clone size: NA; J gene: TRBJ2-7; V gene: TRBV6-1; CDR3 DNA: TGTGCCAGCAGCCAAACATCCCATTACGAGCAGTACTTC; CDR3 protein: CASSQTSHYEQYF
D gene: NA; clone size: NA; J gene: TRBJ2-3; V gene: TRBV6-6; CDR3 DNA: TGTGCCAGCAGTTATTTCAGCGGGGATACGCAGTATTTT; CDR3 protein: CASSYFSGDTQYF
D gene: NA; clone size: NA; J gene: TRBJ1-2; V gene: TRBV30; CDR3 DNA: TGTGCCTGGAGCCGGGAAGATGCTAACTATGGCTACACCTTC; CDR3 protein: CAWSREDANYGYTF
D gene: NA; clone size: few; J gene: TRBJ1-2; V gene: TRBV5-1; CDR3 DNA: TGCGCCAGCAGCCAAACAGGGAAGGAAGGCTACACCTTC; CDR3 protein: CASSQTGKEGYTF
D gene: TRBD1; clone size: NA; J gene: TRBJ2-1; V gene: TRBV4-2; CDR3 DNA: TGTGCCAGCAGCCCCTACAGGGGGCTCTTCCATGAGCAGTTCTTC; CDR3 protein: CASSPYRGLFHEQFF
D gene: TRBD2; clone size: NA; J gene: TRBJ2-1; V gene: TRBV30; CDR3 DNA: TGTGCCTGGAGTGTCCCTCGGACTAGCGAATACAATGAGCAGTTCTTC; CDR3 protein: CAWSVPRTSEYNEQFF
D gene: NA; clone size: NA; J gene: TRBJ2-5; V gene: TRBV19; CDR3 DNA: TGTGCCAGTAGTATAGATCCTCAAGAGACCCAGTACTTC; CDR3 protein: CASSIDPQETQYF
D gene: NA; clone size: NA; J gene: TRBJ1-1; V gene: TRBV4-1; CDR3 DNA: TGCGCCAGCAGCCAAGATCCACAGTTTAACACTGAAGCTTTCTTT; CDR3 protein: CASSQDPQFNTEAFF
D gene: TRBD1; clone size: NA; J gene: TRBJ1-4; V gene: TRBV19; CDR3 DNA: TGTGCCAGTAGGGCGATGGGACAGGGTAATGAAAAACTGTTTTTT; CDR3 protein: CASRAMGQGNEKLFF
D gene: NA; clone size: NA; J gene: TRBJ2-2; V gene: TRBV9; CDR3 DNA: TGTGCCAGCAGCGTGGGTGGGAGCCGCACCGGGGAGCTGTTTTTT; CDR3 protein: CASSVGGSRTGELFF
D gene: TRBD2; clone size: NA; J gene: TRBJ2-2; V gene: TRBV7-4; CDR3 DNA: TGTGCCAGCAGCACGAAGTCTAGCGGAGACACCGGGGAGCTGTTTTTT; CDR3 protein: CASSTKSSGDTGELFF
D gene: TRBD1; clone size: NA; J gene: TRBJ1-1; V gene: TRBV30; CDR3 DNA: TGTGCCTGGAGTGACAACTTGATAGGGGGCGCGGGCACTGAAGCTTTCTTT; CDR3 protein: CAWSDNLIGGAGTEAFF
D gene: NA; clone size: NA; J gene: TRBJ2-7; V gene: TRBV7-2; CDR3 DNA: TGTGCCAGCAGCTTAGGTCCGACAGCCTACGAGCAGTACTTC; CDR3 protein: CASSLGPTAYEQYF
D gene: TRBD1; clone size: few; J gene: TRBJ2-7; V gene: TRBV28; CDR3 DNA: TGTGCCAGCATTTCAGGGACAGGGGGCTTGTACGAGCAGTACTTC; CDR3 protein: CASISGTGGLYEQYF
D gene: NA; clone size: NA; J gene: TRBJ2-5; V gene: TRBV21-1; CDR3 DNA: TGTGCCAGCAGGGACAAACAGCGGGAGGAGAGAGAGACCCAGTACTTC; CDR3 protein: CASRDKQREERETQYF
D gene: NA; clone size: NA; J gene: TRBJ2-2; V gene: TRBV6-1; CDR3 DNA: TGTGCCAGCAGCAGGCAGGGGCCGAACACCGGGGAGCTGTTTTTT; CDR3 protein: CASSRQGPNTGELFF
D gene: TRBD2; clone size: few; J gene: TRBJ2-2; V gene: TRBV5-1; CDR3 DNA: TGCGCCAGCAGCTCTCCGCAACGACTAGCTAACACCGGGGAGCTGTTTTTT; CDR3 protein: CASSSPQRLANTGELFF
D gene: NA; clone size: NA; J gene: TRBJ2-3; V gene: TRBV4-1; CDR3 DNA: TGCGCCAGCAGCCAAGATAGGACAGCAGATACGCAGTATTTT; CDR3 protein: CASSQDRTADTQYF
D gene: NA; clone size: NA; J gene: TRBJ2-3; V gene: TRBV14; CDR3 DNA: TGTGCCAGCAGCCAAGAAGGGGGTCTGACGCAGTATTTT; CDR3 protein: CASSQEGGLTQYF
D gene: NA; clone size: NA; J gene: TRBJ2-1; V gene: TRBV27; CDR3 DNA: TGTGCCAGCAGTTTAAGCAGGTTCAATGAGCAGTTCTTC; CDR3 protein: CASSLSRFNEQFF
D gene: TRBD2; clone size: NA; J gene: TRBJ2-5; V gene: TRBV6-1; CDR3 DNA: TGTGCCAGCAGTGTCACTAGCGGGGGTACCCAAGAGACCCAGTACTTC; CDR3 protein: CASSVTSGGTQETQYF
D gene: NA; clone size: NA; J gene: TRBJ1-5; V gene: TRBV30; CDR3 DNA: TGTGCCTGGAGTGTACAGGCAGGGAACCAGCCCCAGCATTTT; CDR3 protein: CAWSVQAGNQPQHF
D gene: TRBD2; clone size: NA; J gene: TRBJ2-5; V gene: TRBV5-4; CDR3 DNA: TGTGCCAGCAGCGGGGGGGTATTTGAGACCCAGTACTTC; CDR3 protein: CASSGGVFETQYF
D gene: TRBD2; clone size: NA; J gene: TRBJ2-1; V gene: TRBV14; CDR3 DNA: TGTGCCAGCAGCCAAGATGCGGGAGGGCCCCACAATGAGCAGTTCTTC; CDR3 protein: CASSQDAGGPHNEQFF
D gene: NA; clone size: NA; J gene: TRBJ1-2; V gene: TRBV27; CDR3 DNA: TGTGCCAGCAGTTTAGGGGGCAGCTATGGCTACACCTTC; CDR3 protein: CASSLGGSYGYTF
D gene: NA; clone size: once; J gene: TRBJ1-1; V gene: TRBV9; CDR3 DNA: TGTGCCAGCAGCCCAGGGGACACTGAAGCTTTCTTT; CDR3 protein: CASSPGDTEAFF
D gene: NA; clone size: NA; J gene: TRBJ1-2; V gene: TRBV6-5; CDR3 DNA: TGTGCCAGCAGTCCCACAGGGACCCGCTATGGCTACACCTTC; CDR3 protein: CASSPTGTRYGYTF
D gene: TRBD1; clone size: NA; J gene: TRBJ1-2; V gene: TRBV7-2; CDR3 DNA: TGTGCCAGCAGCTTAGACCTCGGACTGACAGGGGGGTTTGGCTACACCTTC; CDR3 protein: CASSLDLGLTGGFGYTF
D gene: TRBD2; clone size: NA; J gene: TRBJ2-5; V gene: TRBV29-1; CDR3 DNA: TGCAGCGTCCCGGGAGGGGGGCGCGTAGAGACCCAGTACTTC; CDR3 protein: CSVPGGGRVETQYF
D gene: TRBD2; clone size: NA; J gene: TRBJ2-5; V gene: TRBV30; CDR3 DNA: TGTGCCTGGAGTGTAGTGGCGGGAGGGGTGGAGACCCAGTACTTC; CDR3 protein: CAWSVVAGGVETQYF
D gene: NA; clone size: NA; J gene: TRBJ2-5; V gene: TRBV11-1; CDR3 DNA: TGTGCCAGCAGCTTTGAGAGGGTCCAAGAGGCCCAGTACTTC; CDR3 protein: CASSFERVQEAQYF